The 30 T cell receptor beta chains presented below share a single source sample, sequenced in a study of cytomegalovirus exposure and HLA in healthy donors. Primers: 60 Vbeta forward and 13 Jbeta reverse. Only in-frame clones appear in the TCRdb table, and some are missing; sequencing was by immunoSEQ multiplex PCR. The data hold more than 85,000 clones, with around 15% observed a single time. The sample was PBMCs. The receptors come from a female donor in good health and CMV-seronegative.

This clone was seen a few times. This rearrangement joins TRBV23-1 to TRBJ1-5; D gene uncertain. TRBV23-1 is an open reading frame whose function is uncertain. The length of the CDR3 is 14 residues. Deletions cut 4 bases from V and 3 bases from J, with 10 bases between. CDR3 in amino acids: CASSPRGFNQPQHF. The CDR3 bases are TGCGCCAGCAGTCCCCGGGGATTCAATCAGCCCCAGCATTTT.

V and J are TRBV9 and TRBJ2-7; 7 bases align to TRBD1. V lost 0 bases, J lost 0 bases, and 0 bases stayed unmatched. CDR1 is SGDLS and CDR2 is YYNGEE in the germline V gene. The CDR3 contains 14 residues. As DNA, the CDR3 is TGTGCCAGCAGCGTAGGGGACAGCTCCTACGAGCAGTACTTC. As protein: CASSVGDSSYEQYF.

This chain uses TRBV11-3 with TRBJ1-1; 7 nucleotides match TRBD1. Losses at the gene ends were 0 bases for V and 6 bases for J; bases not matched to a gene: 7. The length of the CDR3 is 15 residues. From germline, CDR1 is SGHNT and CDR2 YENEEA. CDR3 nucleotides: TGTGCCAGCAGCTTAGAAGGCGACAGGGCATCTGAAGCTTTCTTT. Its translation is CASSLEGDRASEAFF.

The chain is built from TRBV4-3 and TRBJ2-2; D may be TRBD1 (5 bases). Trimming took off 3 bases at V and 6 bases at J, with 17 bases between the two ends. The CDR3 totals 16 residues. Germline assignment: CDR1 LGHNA and CDR2 YSLEER. Written as DNA, the CDR3 is TGCGCCAGCAGCCAGTACCTTAACCAGGGTGCCGGGGAGCTGTTTTTT. Its translation: CASSQYLNQGAGELFF.

The V and J genes are TRBV6-5 and TRBJ1-1, with TRBD1 matching over 9 bases. The CDR3 is 14 amino acids. V lost 6 bases and J lost 11; bases outside the gene matches: 13. CDR1 and CDR2 from the germline V gene are MNHEY and SVGAGI. The CDR3 is CASSSRQGGRSAFF. In DNA, the CDR3 is TGTGCCAGCAGCTCTCGACAGGGGGGAAGATCGGCTTTCTTT.

This clone was detected a few times. The J gene is TRBJ1-3, the V gene TRBV30; D is perhaps TRBD1 (5 bases). Deletions cut 3 bases from V and 3 bases from J, with 12 bases between. The CDR3 is 14 amino acids. Germline values: CDR1 GTSNPN, CDR2 SVGIG (reference sequence). CDR3: CAWRASRDGNTIYF. CDR3 DNA sequence: TGTGCCTGGAGGGCCAGCAGGGATGGAAACACCATATATTTT.

The rearrangement joins TRBV10-3 to TRBJ1-2; no firm D call. V lost 0 bases and J lost 5, with 13 bases in between. CDR1 ENHRY and CDR2 SYGVKD come from the germline V gene. The CDR3 spans 15 residues. The CDR3 here is CAISESRLESYGYTF. DNA for the CDR3: TGTGCCATCAGTGAGTCGAGACTTGAGTCTTATGGCTACACCTTC.

The gene calls are TRBV6-4 and TRBJ2-3, with TRBD2 matching over 7 bases. The CDR3 totals 13 residues. J lost 4 bases, V lost 8 bases, and 6 bases had no gene match. Germline values: CDR1 MRHNA, CDR2 SNTAGT. The CDR3 DNA is TGTGCCAGCCCTAGCCGGGGGGCAGATACGCAGTATTTT. It yields the protein CASPSRGADTQYF.

The V gene is TRBV29-1, the J gene TRBJ2-3; 8 bases line up with TRBD1. This CDR3 comprises 14 residues. The germline V gene encodes CDR1 SQVTM and CDR2 ANQGSEA. Trimming cost V 6 bases and J 3 bases; bases outside gene matches: 8. The CDR3 reads CSVDRDVGTDTQYF. The CDR3 region has the DNA TGCAGCGTGGACAGGGATGTAGGGACAGATACGCAGTATTTT.

This clone was observed a few times. The genes are TRBV7-2 and TRBJ2-3; D unclear. Trimming pared 0 bases from V and 4 bases from J, leaving 8 bases between. This CDR3 has 14 residues. Per the germline V gene, CDR1 is SGHTA and CDR2 is FQGNSA. The CDR3 loop is CASSLAAASDTQYF. For the CDR3, the DNA is TGTGCCAGCAGCTTAGCAGCAGCGTCAGATACGCAGTATTTT. Combining the CDR3 with reference TRBV7-2 and TRBJ2-3 gives the whole variable domain GAGVSQSPSNKVTEKGKDVELRCDPISGHTALYWYRQSLGQGLEFLIYFQGNSAPDKSGLPSDRFSAERTGGSVSTLTIQRTQQEDSAVYLCASSLAAASDTQYFGPGTRLTVL.

This chain joins TRBV4-3 and TRBJ2-7; 8 bases map to TRBD2. Trimming cost V 3 bases and J 2 bases; bases outside gene matches: 12. This CDR3 is built from 17 residues. Per the germline V gene, CDR1 is LGHNA and CDR2 is YSLEER. CDR3 sequence (DNA): TGCGCCAGCAGCCATACTATGACACTAGCGGATACCTACGAGCAGTACTTC. It specifies CASSHTMTLADTYEQYF.

The CDR3 bases are TGTGCCAGCAGCCATCAGGGTAATCCCTACGAGCAGTACTTC. It encodes CASSHQGNPYEQYF. The genes are TRBV14 and TRBJ2-7; D might be TRBD1 (5 bases). CDR1 SGHDN and CDR2 FVKESK come from the germline V gene. CDR3 length equals 14 residues. V lost 3 bases and J lost 2, with 11 bases in between. The variable domain in full, with the rest retrieved from reference TRBV14 and TRBJ2-7, is EAGVTQFPSHSVIEKGQTVTLRCDPISGHDNLYWYRRVMGKEIKFLLHFVKESKQDESGMPNNRFLAERTGGTYSTLKVQPAELEDSGVYFCASSHQGNPYEQYFGPGTRLTVT.

The table lists this clone with a few counts. The same CDR3 also results from other DNA sequences found in this sample. This chain joins TRBV29-1 and TRBJ2-7; D might be TRBD2 (5 bases). This CDR3 comprises 13 residues. CDR1 is SQVTM and CDR2 is ANQGSEA in the germline V gene. V lost 4 bases and J lost 0, with 10 bases in between. CDR3 protein: CSVGGQSSYEQYF. Written as DNA, the CDR3 is TGCAGCGTTGGAGGGCAGAGCTCCTACGAGCAGTACTTC.

The chain has TRBV19 and TRBJ2-5; TRBD1 matches 7 bases. The CDR3 contains 12 residues. V lost 7 bases and J lost 5; bases outside the gene matches: 4. The germline gives CDR1 LNHDA, CDR2 SQIVND (reference sequence). CDR3 sequence reads: CASTDRMETQYF. CDR3 nucleotides: TGTGCCAGTACGGACAGGATGGAGACCCAGTACTTC. Combining the CDR3 with reference TRBV19 and TRBJ2-5 gives the whole variable domain DGGITQSPKYLFRKEGQNVTLSCEQNLNHDAMYWYRQDPGQGLRLIYYSQIVNDFQKGDIAEGYSVSREKKESFPLTVTSAQKNPTAFYLCASTDRMETQYFGPGTRLLVL.

This clone was observed a few times. This sequence joins TRBV2 and TRBJ2-3, with 11 positions matching TRBD2. Germline CDR1 is SNHLY and CDR2 is FYNNEI. The trim removed 7 bases at V and 2 bases at J, leaving 8 bases unmatched. CDR3 length: 16 residues. The CDR3 bases are TGTGCCAGCACCGTGCGACTAGCGGGGTCCACAGATACGCAGTATTTT. Its translation is CASTVRLAGSTDTQYF. Full variable domain (remainder filled in from reference TRBV2 and TRBJ2-3): EPEVTQTPSHQVTQMGQEVILRCVPISNHLYFYWYRQILGQKVEFLVSFYNNEISEKSEIFDDQFSVERPDGSNFTLKIRSTKLEDSAMYFCASTVRLAGSTDTQYFGPGTRLTVL.

The chain joins TRBV2 to TRBJ2-2; D remains ambiguous. This CDR3 has 14 residues. CDR1 and CDR2 (germline): SNHLY, FYNNEI. Trimming removed 7 bases from V and 2 bases from J, with 11 bases in between. The CDR3 DNA reads as TGTGCCAGCATCCGACAACCCAACACCGGGGAGCTGTTTTTT. Translation gives CASIRQPNTGELFF.

V usage is TRBV7-9 and J usage is TRBJ1-2, with 10 bases identical to TRBD1. The germline V gene has CDR1 SEHNR and CDR2 FQNEAQ (reference sequence). The CDR3 length is 15 residues. Trimming cost V 8 bases and J 4 bases; bases outside gene matches: 10. The CDR3 DNA follows: TGTGCCAGCTCCCCGGGGACAGGGGTTGGCTATGGCTACACCTTC. Translated, it gives CASSPGTGVGYGYTF. Filled out from reference TRBV7-9 and TRBJ1-2, the complete variable domain reads DTGVSQNPRHKITKRGQNVTFRCDPISEHNRLYWYRQTLGQGPEFLTYFQNEAQLEKSRLLSDRFSAERPKGSFSTLEIQRTEQGDSAMYLCASSPGTGVGYGYTFGSGTRLTVV.

This clone has more than one count but fewer than ten. The chain recombines TRBV30 with TRBJ1-2; 8 bases are a match to TRBD1. The CDR3 consists of 13 residues. Germline V gene lookup returns CDR1 GTSNPN and CDR2 SVGIG (reference sequence). The ends lost 2 bases at V and 7 bases at J; junction bases unmatched: 6. The CDR3 loop is CAWSLQGAGGYTF. The CDR3 DNA is TGTGCCTGGAGTCTCCAGGGGGCGGGTGGCTACACCTTC.

This clone was detected a few times. This chain joins TRBV5-1 and TRBJ2-1; the match to TRBD2 covers 12 bases. V trimming: 4 bases; J trimming: 8 bases; junction bases outside the gene matches: 13. Germline V gene data show CDR1 as SGHRS and CDR2 as YFSETQ. This CDR3 has 17 residues. CDR3 protein: CASSKILTSGRLDEQFF. As DNA, the CDR3 is TGCGCCAGCAGCAAAATACTTACTAGCGGGAGGTTGGATGAGCAGTTCTTC.

This chain connects TRBV14 to TRBJ1-2; 10 nucleotides match TRBD1. The V and J ends lost 1 base and 4 bases, in that order; junction bases with no gene match: 12. This CDR3 region has 18 residues. Germline CDR1 SGHDN, CDR2 FVKESK. CDR3 nucleotides: TGTGCCAGCAGCCAAGCACTCGGCAGGGACAGGGGCACCTATGGCTACACCTTC. Encoded protein: CASSQALGRDRGTYGYTF. The full variable domain, in which reference TRBV14 and TRBJ1-2 provide the parts outside the CDR3, is EAGVTQFPSHSVIEKGQTVTLRCDPISGHDNLYWYRRVMGKEIKFLLHFVKESKQDESGMPNNRFLAERTGGTYSTLKVQPAELEDSGVYFCASSQALGRDRGTYGYTFGSGTRLTVV.

This clone was recorded a few times. The genes are TRBV6-5 and TRBJ1-4; 8 bases map to TRBD1. The CDR3 extends over 14 amino acids. V was pared by 6 bases and J by 8 bases, with 8 bases of the junction left unmatched. The germline V gene encodes CDR1 MNHEY and CDR2 SVGAGI. CDR3 residues: CASRSTGGPEKLFF. The CDR3 coding sequence is TGTGCCAGCAGATCCACAGGGGGACCGGAAAAACTGTTTTTT.

This clone was observed a few times. The CDR3 bases are TGTGCCAGCAGGGGCTTTACCGGGGAGCTGTTTTTT. As protein: CASRGFTGELFF. V is TRBV9 and J is TRBJ2-2, with D unclear. CDR3 length: 12 residues. Germline V gives CDR1 SGDLS, CDR2 YYNGEE. Trimming pared 5 bases from V and 5 bases from J, leaving 7 bases between.

This clone occurred a few times. The rearrangement links TRBV9 to TRBJ1-5; the D gene is possibly TRBD1 (5 bases). This CDR3 has 15 amino acids. Germline CDR1 SGDLS, CDR2 YYNGEE. The germline V and J ends were trimmed by 0 bases and 3 bases, with 10 bases remaining between them. CDR3 region: CASSVAGGTNQPQHF. CDR3 DNA: TGTGCCAGCAGCGTAGCGGGCGGGACCAATCAGCCCCAGCATTTT.

This clone was counted only a few times. V usage is TRBV30 and J usage is TRBJ2-2, with a weak D call TRBD2 (5 bases). Germline V lookup: CDR1 GTSNPN, CDR2 SVGIG (reference sequence). The CDR3 spans 14 residues. Trimming cost V 8 bases and J 4 bases, with 17 bases left between them. DNA of the CDR3: TGTGCCGGTCTCCCCGGACTTTTCACCGGGGAGCTGTTTTTT. Protein: CAGLPGLFTGELFF.

This clone was observed a handful of times. This chain links TRBV5-1 with TRBJ1-5, with TRBD1 as a possible D gene (5 bases). The germline gives CDR1 SGHRS, CDR2 YFSETQ. V was pared by 0 bases and J by 5 bases, with 6 bases between. The CDR3 is 13 amino acids. The CDR3 spells CASSLEGYQPQHF. CDR3 DNA sequence: TGCGCCAGCAGCTTGGAGGGGTATCAGCCCCAGCATTTT.

This clone has a handful of counts. The V call is TRBV7-9, the J call TRBJ2-2; 7 bases agree with TRBD2. Germline CDR1 SEHNR, CDR2 FQNEAQ (reference sequence). CDR3 length: 17 amino acids. With 0 bases clipped from V and 0 bases from J, the junction kept 4 bases outside the gene matches. The CDR3 spells CASSLAGLVANTGELFF. The DNA of the CDR3 is TGTGCCAGCAGCTTAGCAGGACTAGTTGCGAACACCGGGGAGCTGTTTTTT. Full variable domain (missing parts from reference TRBV7-9 and TRBJ2-2): DTGVSQNPRHKITKRGQNVTFRCDPISEHNRLYWYRQTLGQGPEFLTYFQNEAQLEKSRLLSDRFSAERPKGSFSTLEIQRTEQGDSAMYLCASSLAGLVANTGELFFGEGSRLTVL.

This clone was seen more than once but under ten times. This sequence joins TRBV25-1 and TRBJ2-1; 14 nucleotides agree with TRBD2. The V gene's germline CDR1 is MGHDK and CDR2 SYGVNS. The CDR3 extends over 15 amino acids. The ends lost 4 bases at V and 8 bases at J; junction bases unmatched: 4. The CDR3 DNA follows: TGTGCCAGCAGTGGGGGGACTAGCGGGAGATATGAGCAGTTCTTC. Translating it yields CASSGGTSGRYEQFF.

In DNA form, the CDR3 reads TGCGCCAGCAGTGAGTCGAGGGTAGAAGCCACAGATACGCAGTATTTT. It encodes CASSESRVEATDTQYF. V usage is TRBV10-1 and J usage is TRBJ2-3; D perhaps matches TRBD2 (5 bases). Trimming left V 0 bases short and J 2 bases short, with 12 bases between. Germline V CDR1 and CDR2: WNHNN, SYGVQD (reference sequence). The CDR3 sequence is 16 residues long.

This clone was seen a handful of times. The chain links TRBV27 to TRBJ1-5; 7 positions agree with TRBD1. From germline, CDR1 is MNHEY and CDR2 SMNVEV (reference sequence). This CDR3 contains 15 residues. V lost 2 bases to trimming and J lost 7 bases; unmatched junction nucleotides: 8. CDR3 sequence reads: CASSLRQGIGQPQHF. The CDR3 bases are TGTGCCAGCAGTTTAAGACAGGGAATAGGGCAGCCCCAGCATTTT.

The V and J genes are TRBV5-1 and TRBJ2-2; D is unresolved. Germline V CDR1 and CDR2: SGHRS, YFSETQ. V lost 4 bases and J lost 7, with 14 bases in between. The CDR3 extends over 14 amino acids. The CDR3 protein is CASSADSRRGELFF. CDR3 bases: TGCGCCAGCAGCGCCGACTCGCGGCGCGGGGAGCTGTTTTTT.